This T cell receptor beta chain comes out of a study of shared clonotypes between healthy human individuals (dated by TCRdb to the early 2020s). Looking at the study overall: The cohort comprised two women and a few men aged 18 to 49 years. Between about 0.9 and 8.9 billion PBMCs per donor were obtained by leukapheresis. To increase sequencing depth and limit assay-specific biases, different laboratories used diverse techniques to prepare libraries and sequence TCR repertoires. Blood TCR repertoires of a handful of healthy adults were deeply sequenced to estimate repertoire size and the extent of clonotype sharing between individuals.

Overall study results and their limits: Pairwise subsampling indicated that sequencing depth was expected to affect the degree of clonotype sharing among donors. Sampling was limited to blood, and TCR repertoires in tissue likely differ from TCR repertoires in blood. Because the study included a small number of donors, the genetic and exposure-history diversity represented was limited.

Cut back by 3 bases and 4 bases, the V and J ends lie 10 bases apart. Including the terminal cysteine and phenylalanine, the CDR3 comprises 14 residues. Only the CDR3 DNA is retained, 42 bases long and in frame from the first base. The germline V gene yields SGHVS for CDR1 and FQNEAQ for CDR2. TCR CDR3 regions were amplified from genomic DNA by multiplex PCR using the deep immunoSEQ assay. Extracted genomic DNA from each cell subset was distributed evenly across all wells of several immunoSEQ 96-well plates, and each plate was treated as a replicate. For unsorted PBMC, each replicate PCR was loaded with 300 to 350 ng genomic DNA, equivalent to tens of thousands of T cell genomes. Genomic DNA from unsorted PBMC was sequenced over ten immunoSEQ deep assay plates. Purified libraries were measured with a Qubit 3.0 fluorometer, size-checked on a Bioanalyzer 2100, and measured again with the KAPA Library Quantification kit. Every immunoSEQ 96-well plate was sequenced on a dedicated single-read 150-cycle Illumina NextSeq 550 flow cell. In the paper's pipeline: Because only junctional sequences without quality scores were contained in the immunoSEQ output, filtering matching that applied to full-length reads could not be performed. To assign V/J genes and CDR3, sequences were annotated against IMGT germline references using PyIR, a Python wrapper for IgBLAST v1.9. Reads with weak V/J assignments (E-value above 1e-6), missing CDR3, stop codons, out-of-frame junctions, or ambiguous translated residues were removed. V3J clonotypes were defined as sequences sharing an identical inferred V gene, J gene, and CDR3 amino acid sequence. Percentage overlap between repertoires was computed as shared unique clonotypes divided by the size of the smaller repertoire. Repertoire richness was assessed with RTK rarefaction, the Chao1 estimator, and Recon v2.1 estimates of unobserved clonotypes. TCRdb's version of the immuneACCESS table is confined to in-frame rearrangements and falls short of the full clone set. An unresolved V gene accounts for under half of the shortfall where checked; the remainder is of unknown origin. The V and J calls and clone size were taken over from that table, and D and trimming were inferred from the DNA. Within this sample are about half a million clones, with 81% of them counted one time only. Of the sample, about 12% is held by the ten largest clones.

As concerns this clone: It lacks a known antigen. Qualities for individual bases were not recorded, and no much larger clone is one base off.

The donors were healthy, HIV-negative adults with no recently reported acute infections or vaccinations. All donors were Caucasian adults living in Nashville, Tennessee, USA. For unsorted samples, 100 million or so PBMCs were counted, and genomic DNA was extracted using the QIAamp DNA Blood Mini kit. Blood was collected by leukapheresis, and PBMCs were isolated by Ficoll-Histopaque density gradient centrifugation and then cryopreserved in liquid nitrogen vapor phase. The receptor was isolated from a woman aged 40-49 years in good health. Some clones in this sample may be carry-over from other donors' samples. The chain employs TRBV7-8 and TRBJ2-1; the D gene identity is not certain. Material: PBMCs. DNA sequence: TGTGCCAGCAGCTTCTCGGCGGAGTACAATGAGCAGTTCTTC. Its protein reads: CASSFSAEYNEQFF. With the rest looked up from the reference TRBV7-8 and TRBJ2-1 genes rather than sequenced, the full variable domain is GAGVSQSPRYKVAKRGQDVALRCDPISGHVSLFWYQQALGQGPEFLTYFQNEAQLDKSGLPSDRFFAERPEGSVSTLKIQRTQQEDSAVYLCASSFSAEYNEQFFGPGTRLTVL.